A single sample is the source of the 13 T cell receptor beta chains below, sequenced in a study of early T cells in non-severe SARS-CoV-2 infection. Using its own MiXCR run on the 5' RACE reads, TCRdb lists one record per CDR3 protein. The table has about 36,000 distinct CDR3 sequences, roughly 6.8% seen once. The sample here was whole blood, taken at baseline. Receptor source: an adult who was a healthcare worker with PCR-confirmed SARS-CoV-2 infection or an uninfected control (not recorded which).

In its sample, this clonotype was seen many times. V is TRBV12-3 or TRBV12-4 and J is TRBJ2-7; D not resolved. The V gene lost 2 bases and the J gene lost 7 bases, with 12 bases spanning the gap. CDR3 size: 13 residues. CDR3 residues: CASSLIWVGEQYF. The CDR3 DNA follows: TGTGCCAGCAGTTTAATATGGGTGGGGGAGCAGTACTTC.

In this sample, this clonotype turned up many times. The rearrangement links TRBV19 to TRBJ2-2; a weak D match, TRBD2 (7 bases). Germline V lookup: CDR1 LNHDA, CDR2 SQIVND (reference sequence). This CDR3 contains 13 residues. V gave up 11 bases and J gave up 2 bases, with 12 bases separating them. The CDR3 DNA is TGTGCCGGGGGGGCAGTAAACACCGGGGAGCTGTTTTTT. It is translated as CAGGAVNTGELFF.

This clonotype was counted ten times or more. The gene calls are TRBV18 and TRBJ2-7; 16 nucleotides agree with TRBD2. The length of the CDR3 is 17 residues. Per germline, CDR1 KGHSH and CDR2 LQKENI. V shed 3 bases, J shed 4 bases, and the junction held 6 bases outside the gene matches. The CDR3 here is CASSPPGLAGGIYEQYF. The CDR3 coding sequence is TGTGCCAGCTCACCTCCGGGACTAGCGGGAGGGATTTACGAGCAGTACTTC.

There are a few counts of this clonotype. The gene calls are TRBV20-1 and TRBJ2-7; a weak D match, TRBD2 (6 bases). V was shortened by 6 bases and J by 6 bases, with 24 bases between the two germline ends. The CDR3 consists of 15 residues. Germline assignment: CDR1 DFQATT and CDR2 SNEGSKA (reference sequence). The CDR3, as DNA: TGCAGTGCCGGTCTGACGGGACTGCTACCTACCGAGCAGTACTTC. Protein product: CSAGLTGLLPTEQYF.

The V gene is TRBV7-2, the J gene TRBJ1-1; 9 bases map to TRBD1. The V gene's germline CDR1 is SGHTA and CDR2 FQGNSA. This CDR3 has 14 amino acids. V was clipped by 4 bases and J by 11 bases; unmatched bases: 11. The CDR3 nucleotides read TGTGCCAGCAGCTCGGAACAGGGGGCGCGAATGGCTTTCTTT. Its protein product is CASSSEQGARMAFF.

This clonotype has more than one count but fewer than ten. The J gene is TRBJ1-1, the V gene TRBV30; tentative D call: TRBD1 (5 bases). Germline V gene data show CDR1 as GTSNPN and CDR2 as SVGIG (reference sequence). The V end lost 1 base, the J end lost 5 bases, and 11 bases lay between the germline ends. The CDR3 extends over 13 amino acids. CDR3 sequence reads: CAWSARVGTEAFF. CDR3 coding DNA: TGTGCCTGGAGTGCCAGGGTGGGGACTGAAGCTTTCTTT.

This chain links TRBV5-1 with TRBJ2-3, with 8 nucleotides matching TRBD2. The trim removed 3 bases at V and 5 bases at J, leaving 11 bases unmatched. The CDR3 spans 16 residues. The germline V gene encodes CDR1 SGHRS and CDR2 YFSETQ. The CDR3 DNA follows: TGCGCCAGCAGCTCCTCCGGGACTAGATTGGGAGATACGCAGTATTTT. It codes for CASSSSGTRLGDTQYF.

This clonotype turned up a few times. The chain combines TRBV20-1 with TRBJ2-1; tentatively, D is TRBD2 (6 bases). This CDR3 contains 12 residues. Per germline, CDR1 DFQATT and CDR2 SNEGSKA (reference sequence). The V end was cut by 8 bases, the J end by 3 bases, with 11 bases between. CDR3 bases: TGCAGTCGGGACTCCCACTACAATGAGCAGTTCTTC. It translates to CSRDSHYNEQFF.

V gene TRBV6-5 combines with J gene TRBJ2-1; TRBD2 matches 8 bases. Trimming removed 5 bases from V and 4 bases from J; junction bases left unmatched: 4. Germline loops: CDR1 MNHEY, CDR2 SVGAGI. This CDR3 comprises 14 residues. The CDR3 loop is CASSPGLVYNEQFF. The CDR3 bases are TGTGCCAGCAGTCCGGGACTAGTTTACAATGAGCAGTTCTTC.

The table lists this clonotype with many counts. The rearrangement joins TRBV28 to TRBJ1-1, with 8 bases aligning to TRBD1. J was trimmed by 6 bases and V by 7 bases; bases with no gene match: 13. The CDR3 is 15 amino acids. In germline, CDR1 is MDHEN, CDR2 SYDVKM. The CDR3 here is CASILWQGALPEAFF. In nucleotides, the CDR3 is TGTGCCAGCATTCTGTGGCAGGGGGCACTGCCTGAAGCTTTCTTT. Full variable domain (remainder filled in from reference TRBV28 and TRBJ1-1): DVKVTQSSRYLVKRTGEKVFLECVQDMDHENMFWYRQDPGLGLRLIYFSYDVKMKEKGDIPEGYSVSREKKERFSLILESASTNQTSMYLCASILWQGALPEAFFGQGTRLTVV.

The table lists this clonotype with many counts. This chain joins TRBV20-1 and TRBJ1-2; D gene uncertain. The CDR3 is 11 residues long. Germline assignment: CDR1 DFQATT and CDR2 SNEGSKA (reference sequence). V was shortened by 5 bases and J by 5 bases, with 9 bases between the two germline ends. DNA for the CDR3: TGCAGTGCTGAAGTACCTTATGGCTACACCTTC. Translating it yields CSAEVPYGYTF.

This clonotype was seen ten or more times. The rearrangement joins TRBV28 to TRBJ2-7; D is possibly TRBD2 (6 bases). Trimming cost V 5 bases and J 0 bases, with 14 bases left between them. This CDR3 region has 15 residues. Germline CDR1 reads MDHEN; CDR2 reads SYDVKM. The CDR3 DNA is TGTGCCAGCAGTCCCGGGACTGGGAGCTCCTACGAGCAGTACTTC. Translated, it gives CASSPGTGSSYEQYF.

This rearrangement joins TRBV6-6 to TRBJ2-7; D not certain. Germline loops: CDR1 MNHNY, CDR2 SVGAGI (reference sequence). The CDR3 has 13 amino acids. Trimming removed 2 bases at V and 2 bases at J, with 7 bases between. The CDR3 loop is CASSYPPTYEQYF. The CDR3 coding sequence is TGTGCCAGCAGTTACCCCCCTACCTACGAGCAGTACTTC.